This TCR beta chain emerged from a study of blood T cell repertoires in COVID-19. As for the study in general: Acute and convalescent COVID-19 samples came from the United States, Italy and Spain.

Clones were sequenced by immunoSEQ multiplex PCR, and TCRdb holds only the in-frame ones, with some missing. Here the sample spans about 410,000 clones, about 90% being singletons. This CDR3 contains 14 residues. Germline V gene lookup returns CDR1 SEHNR and CDR2 FQNEAQ (reference sequence). V was cut by 5 bases and J by 2 bases, with 13 bases left in between. Individuals drawn from under 30 US areas were about 18 to 95 years old. Before being deemed recovered, Cohort 3 donors had two negative PCRs, clearance, or symptom resolution. The chain carries TRBV7-9 and TRBJ2-7; the D gene is possibly TRBD1 (5 bases). This TCR was recovered from a man aged 18 to 35 who had recovered from COVID-19. The sequencing input was PBMCs or T cells enriched from blood (not recorded which). The CDR3 DNA is TGTGCCAGCAGCGACCAGACAGACACCTACGAGCAGTACTTC. This codes for CASSDQTDTYEQYF.